A selection of T cell receptor beta chains follows, all from one sample in a study of beta chain features in type 1 diabetes. TCRdb's copy holds only in-frame clones and misses some; the assay was immunoSEQ multiplex PCR. The profile shows 450,000 to 550,000 clones, approximately 30% of them singletons. The sample comprised naive CD4+ T cells from blood. Every receptor here comes from a man younger than 35 in good health. The CDR3 runs from the conserved cysteine through the conserved F or W. A D gene is named only where the DNA matches it firmly.

V	D	J	CDR3
TRBV12-5	NA	TRBJ2-2	CASGLTGKNTGELFF
TRBV7-2	TRBD1	TRBJ1-2	CASSPGTGGVYGYTF
TRBV18	NA	TRBJ2-7	CASSPSRNLYEQYF
TRBV5-1	NA	TRBJ2-1	CASSPSGAEYNEQFF
TRBV19	NA	TRBJ2-7	CASSMRPGGLIVHEQYF
TRBV4-2	NA	TRBJ1-2	CASSQDPTNYGYTF
TRBV27	TRBD1	TRBJ2-3	CASSSQGTDTQYF
TRBV15	TRBD1	TRBJ2-5	CATSRVLGTGGGETQYF
TRBV7-2	TRBD2	TRBJ2-1	CASTGTSGVYNEQFF
TRBV6-1	NA	TRBJ2-7	CASSESSSTYEQYF
TRBV23-1	NA	TRBJ2-1	CASSNLGTSHGNEQFF
TRBV15	TRBD2	TRBJ2-3	CATSPDRLAGGVDTQYF
TRBV2	NA	TRBJ1-1	CASNLGRETEAFF
TRBV19	NA	TRBJ2-7	CASSMEGLESYEQYF
TRBV29-1	NA	TRBJ1-1	CSVEDYSAEAFF
TRBV29-1	NA	TRBJ2-7	CSVVIRTALAEQYF
TRBV30	NA	TRBJ2-1	CAWSQESVQFF
TRBV28	NA	TRBJ1-5	CASSLRGIRNQPQHF
TRBV9	TRBD2	TRBJ2-1	CASSALAGMTNEQFF
TRBV19	NA	TRBJ1-5	CASSLTASNQPQHF